This entry features one T cell receptor beta chain sequence. Its antigen is undetermined. This table comes from immunoSEQ multiplex PCR, and its TCRdb copy is limited to in-frame clones, with some not included. Of about 89,000 clones in the sample, roughly 91% were seen once. The data originate from a study of OX40 agonist ivuxolimab in advanced cancers. Overall study: Ivuxolimab was delivered to patients intravenously every 2 weeks at doses spanning 0.01 to 10 mg/kg.

Study conclusions and caveats: Researchers did not establish what antigens the expanded peripheral T cells target. The average count of expanded clones was higher among CD8+ T cells than among CD4+.

This receptor was identified in an adult with an advanced solid tumor such as melanoma, head and neck, liver or kidney cancer. The source material was CD4+ or CD8+ T cells sorted from blood, sampled in a trial of the OX40 agonist ivuxolimab.

Here the CDR3 reads CASSLSPGTGTPNEQFF. The CDR3 DNA reads TGTGCCAGCAGCTTATCTCCCGGGACAGGGACCCCCAATGAGCAGTTCTTC. The chain uses TRBV7-2 and TRBJ2-1; 9 bases are shared with TRBD1. CDR3 length equals 17 residues. V shed 2 bases, J shed 6 bases, and the junction held 11 bases outside the gene matches. CDR1 is SGHTA and CDR2 is FQGNSA in the germline V gene.